This entry lists 11 T cell receptor beta chains sequenced from one sample in a study of Graves' ophthalmopathy and Graves' hyperthyroidism. The study amplified TCR beta CDR3 regions using RNA transcripts. First-round RT-PCR relied on HTBI primers, and a second-round multiplex PCR came next. In TCRdb, the multiplex PCR reads were re-called with MiXCR into one record per CDR3 protein. The sample records around 1.1 million distinct CDR3 sequences, approximately 35% being singletons. Sequencing input: peripheral blood or thyroid tissue (not recorded which). The receptors here all came from an adult man with Graves' hyperthyroidism.

There are a few counts of this clonotype. V and J are TRBV6-2 or TRBV6-3 and TRBJ2-7, with no clear D. Germline CDR1 is MNHEY and CDR2 is SVGEGT. The CDR3 totals 12 residues. V was cut by 1 base and J by 5 bases, with 6 bases left in between. Here the CDR3 reads CASSYYGNEQYF. CDR3 nucleotides: TGTGCCAGCAGTTACTATGGGAACGAGCAGTACTTC.

This clonotype occurred many times. The chain uses TRBV2 and TRBJ1-5, with 10 bases matching TRBD1. The CDR3 sequence is 16 residues long. The ends lost 0 bases at V and 5 bases at J; junction bases unmatched: 4. Germline V gives CDR1 SNHLY, CDR2 FYNNEI. The CDR3 protein is CASSEAAGTGDQPQHF. The DNA for the CDR3 is TGTGCCAGCAGTGAAGCGGCAGGGACAGGGGATCAGCCCCAGCATTTT.

The genes are TRBV6-5 and TRBJ1-4; D is unclear. The CDR3 contains 15 residues. V dropped 2 bases and J dropped 7 bases, with 14 bases sitting between them. Germline lookup yields CDR1 MNHEY and CDR2 SVGAGI. CDR3 loop: CASSYKGSLTEKLFF. The CDR3 DNA is TGTGCCAGCAGTTACAAGGGCAGCCTAACTGAAAAACTGTTTTTT.

This clonotype was found many times. This rearrangement joins TRBV12-3 or TRBV12-4 to TRBJ2-7; a possible D gene is TRBD1 (5 bases). CDR3 length equals 14 residues. The V gene lost 6 bases and the J gene lost 3 bases, with 15 bases spanning the gap. CDR3 loop: CASRSTGHFYEQYF. The CDR3 DNA is TGTGCCAGCAGATCTACAGGACACTTCTACGAGCAGTACTTC.

This clonotype was recorded many times. The chain has TRBV5-1 and TRBJ2-7; possibly TRBD2 for D (6 bases). CDR3 length: 14 residues. From germline, CDR1 is SGHRS and CDR2 YFSETQ. Trimming shortened V by 3 bases and J by 2 bases, and 12 bases separated the two germline ends. CDR3 DNA sequence: TGCGCCAGCAGCTCCGGACTATTCACCTACGAGCAGTACTTC. Translation gives CASSSGLFTYEQYF.

There are many counts of this clonotype. The genes are TRBV9 and TRBJ2-7; 8 bases agree with TRBD1. The CDR3 is made up of 14 amino acids. Germline V gene data show CDR1 as SGDLS and CDR2 as YYNGEE. V lost 2 bases to trimming and J lost 3 bases; unmatched junction nucleotides: 4. The CDR3 sequence: CASSVGTGLYEQYF. The CDR3 DNA reads TGTGCCAGCAGCGTCGGGACAGGCCTCTACGAGCAGTACTTC.

Turning to this clonotype: With a much larger clone just one base away, this may be a read error. DNA for the CDR3: TGTGCCAGCAGCCGCGGACAAGCCGGGGGTAACACTGAAGCTTTCTTT. Its protein is CASSRGQAGGNTEAFF. The rearrangement joins TRBV14 to TRBJ1-1, with D possibly being TRBD1 (5 bases). V was trimmed by 4 bases and J by 2 bases, leaving 17 bases between them. The CDR3 spans 16 residues. CDR1 is SGHDN and CDR2 is FVKESK in the germline V gene. Full variable domain (rest looked up from reference TRBV14 and TRBJ1-1): EAGVTQFPSHSVIEKGQTVTLRCDPISGHDNLYWYRRVMGKEIKFLLHFVKESKQDESGMPNNRFLAERTGGTYSTLKVQPAELEDSGVYFCASSRGQAGGNTEAFFGQGTRLTVV.

The sample holds a few counts of this clonotype. J is TRBJ2-6 and V is TRBV25-1; D gene uncertain. This CDR3 spans 14 amino acids. Trimming took 8 bases from V and 1 from J, leaving 9 bases between them. Per the germline V gene, CDR1 is MGHDK and CDR2 is SYGVNS. The chain's CDR3 is CASVEQSGANVLTF. The CDR3 DNA reads TGTGCCAGCGTTGAGCAATCTGGGGCCAACGTCCTGACTTTC.

This clonotype was observed many times. V usage is TRBV15 and J usage is TRBJ2-7, with 9 bases aligning to TRBD1. CDR1 and CDR2 (germline): LNHNV, YYDKDF (reference sequence). This CDR3 comprises 16 residues. Trimming at V came to 4 bases and at J to 3 bases, leaving 10 bases not matched to a gene. CDR3 loop: CATSTRHGTGRYEQYF. The CDR3 bases are TGTGCCACCAGCACCCGGCATGGGACAGGGCGCTACGAGCAGTACTTC.

This clonotype was recorded many times. The chain links TRBV5-1 to TRBJ1-1, with D maybe TRBD1 (5 bases). The CDR3 totals 14 residues. Germline values: CDR1 SGHRS, CDR2 YFSETQ. V was trimmed by 4 bases and J by 3 bases, leaving 13 bases between them. CDR3: CASSRQTTDTEAFF. The CDR3, as DNA: TGCGCCAGCAGCCGACAGACCACGGACACTGAAGCTTTCTTT.

V is TRBV20-1 and J is TRBJ2-5; TRBD2 aligns across 10 bases. The V gene end was trimmed by 4 bases and the J gene end by 4 bases; junction bases not matched to a gene: 6. Germline V gives CDR1 DFQATT, CDR2 SNEGSKA (reference sequence). The CDR3 is made up of 14 amino acids. The CDR3: CSANPSGSAETQYF. In nucleotides, the CDR3 is TGCAGTGCTAACCCTAGCGGGAGTGCAGAGACCCAGTACTTC.